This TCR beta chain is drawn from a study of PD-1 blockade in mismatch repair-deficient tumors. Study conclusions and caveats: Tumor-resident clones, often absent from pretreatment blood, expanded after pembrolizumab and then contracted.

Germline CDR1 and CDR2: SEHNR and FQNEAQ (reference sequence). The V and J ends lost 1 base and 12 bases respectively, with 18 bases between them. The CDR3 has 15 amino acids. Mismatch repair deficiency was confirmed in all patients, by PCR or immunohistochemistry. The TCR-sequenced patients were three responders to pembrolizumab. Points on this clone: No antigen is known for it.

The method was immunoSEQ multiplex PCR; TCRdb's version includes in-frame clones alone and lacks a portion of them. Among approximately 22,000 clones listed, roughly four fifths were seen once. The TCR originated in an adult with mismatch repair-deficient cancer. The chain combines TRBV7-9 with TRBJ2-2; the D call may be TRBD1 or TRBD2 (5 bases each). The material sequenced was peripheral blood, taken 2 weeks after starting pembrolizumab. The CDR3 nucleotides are TGTGCCAGCAGCTTAGAGGTTTGGGGACCCCCGAAGCTGTTTTTT. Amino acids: CASSLEVWGPPKLFF.